One sample yielded the 17 T cell receptor beta chains listed below, sequenced in a study of T-cell reconstitution after alpha-beta-depleted transplantation in children. Unique molecular identifiers were incorporated when the TCRbeta library was constructed. TCRdb independently ran MiXCR on the PCR reads; one entry per CDR3 protein. This table holds hundreds of thousands of distinct CDR3 sequences, 16% found once. Sequenced here: PBMCs from the stem cell graft donor, sampled from the stem cell graft. The receptors come from a human donor who donated a stem cell graft to a child with acute myeloid leukemia.

This clonotype was recorded a few times. This CDR3 reads CASRAFNGPNEQFF. The CDR3 region has the DNA TGTGCCAGCAGGGCTTTCAACGGTCCGAATGAGCAGTTCTTC. The chain uses TRBV7-8 and TRBJ2-1; D gene unclear. The V end was cut by 6 bases, the J end by 7 bases, with 16 bases between. Germline V CDR1 and CDR2: SGHVS, FQNEAQ. This CDR3 is 14 amino acids long.

This clonotype was seen only a few times. This sequence joins TRBV7-9 and TRBJ2-2; no clear D gene. V was pared by 5 bases and J by 0 bases, with 13 bases between. There are 16 residues in the CDR3. CDR1 SEHNR and CDR2 FQNEAQ come from the germline V gene (reference sequence). Written as DNA, the CDR3 is TGTGCCAGCAGCCCCCGACAAGAGCCGAACACCGGGGAGCTGTTTTTT. It specifies CASSPRQEPNTGELFF.

Notes on this clonotype: With a much larger clone just one base away, this may be a read error. The chain uses TRBV20-1 and TRBJ2-7; TRBD2 matches at 9 bases. Germline values: CDR1 DFQATT, CDR2 SNEGSKA (reference sequence). The CDR3 has 13 residues. CDR3 sequence reads: CGARARGGYEQYF. CDR3 coding DNA: TGCGGTGCTAGGGCGCGGGGGGGCTACGAGCAGTACTTC.

This clonotype was picked up many times. V usage is TRBV15 and J usage is TRBJ1-5; D gene uncertain. Germline assignment: CDR1 LNHNV and CDR2 YYDKDF (reference sequence). CDR3 length: 14 amino acids. Trimming pared 4 bases from V and 1 base from J, leaving 8 bases between. CDR3 residues: CATSTRVSNQPQHF. As DNA, the CDR3 is TGTGCCACCAGCACAAGGGTGAGCAATCAGCCCCAGCATTTT.

The V gene is TRBV6-2 or TRBV6-3, the J gene TRBJ2-7; possible D gene TRBD1, 5 bases. V was pared by 6 bases and J by 3 bases, with 12 bases between. CDR3 length equals 13 residues. Germline CDR1 MNHEY, CDR2 SVGEGT. This CDR3 is CASRGPGDYEQYV. The CDR3 bases are TGTGCCAGCAGGGGGCCTGGGGACTACGAGCAGTACGTC.

This clonotype was counted ten times or more. The chain links TRBV5-6 to TRBJ2-7; D unresolved. The CDR3 consists of 12 residues. Trimming shortened V by 0 bases and J by 8 bases, and 9 bases separated the two germline ends. Germline values: CDR1 SGHDT, CDR2 YYEEEE. The CDR3 spells CASSLDLRQQYF. DNA of the CDR3: TGTGCCAGCAGCTTGGACCTGCGACAGCAGTACTTC.

A few counts support this clonotype. V usage is TRBV4-3 and J usage is TRBJ2-1; the D is unclear. The CDR3 extends over 15 amino acids. The germline V gene has CDR1 LGHNA and CDR2 YSLEER. V lost 4 bases to trimming and J lost 4 bases, with 14 bases between them. CDR3: CASSPAQQTYNEQFF. The DNA of the CDR3 is TGCGCCAGCAGCCCCGCCCAGCAAACTTACAATGAGCAGTTCTTC.

The chain links TRBV6-2 or TRBV6-3 to TRBJ2-1; unclear D gene. Trimming left V 0 bases short and J 10 bases short, with 19 bases between. The CDR3 covers 16 residues. Germline V gene lookup returns CDR1 MNHEY and CDR2 SVGEGT. The CDR3 spells CASSYSINESFREQFF. The CDR3, as DNA: TGTGCCAGCAGTTACTCTATAAACGAGTCTTTTAGGGAGCAGTTCTTC.

Written as DNA, the CDR3 is TGTGCCAGCAGCCCGTCAGGGGGTGGGTCCTACAATGAGCAGTTCTTC. Translation gives CASSPSGGGSYNEQFF. The rearrangement links TRBV7-8 to TRBJ2-1; 7 nucleotides match TRBD1. The V and J ends lost 5 bases and 1 base, in that order; junction bases with no gene match: 8. Germline lookup yields CDR1 SGHVS and CDR2 FQNEAQ. CDR3 length equals 16 residues.

The table lists this clonotype with many counts. The chain has TRBV7-2 and TRBJ1-1; D is unclear. V was shortened by 1 base and J by 0 bases, with 6 bases between the two germline ends. This CDR3 has 14 residues. Looked up from germline, CDR1 is SGHTA and CDR2 is FQGNSA. The CDR3 region has the DNA TGTGCCAGCAGCTTAGTTAGCTTGAACACTGAAGCTTTCTTT. Translation gives CASSLVSLNTEAFF.

The rearrangement joins TRBV24-1 to TRBJ2-1, with D perhaps matching TRBD1 (5 bases). Germline V gene sequence: CDR1 KGHDR, CDR2 SFDVKD. Trimming stripped 10 bases from V and 4 bases from J, with 13 bases between. CDR3 length: 13 amino acids. The CDR3 is CATGLVGYNEQFF. CDR3 DNA sequence: TGTGCCACGGGGCTGGTCGGGTACAATGAGCAGTTCTTC.

The sample holds a few counts of this clonotype. V and J are TRBV4-3 and TRBJ2-3; D possibly corresponds to TRBD1 (5 bases). Trimming removed 0 bases at V and 0 bases at J, with 13 bases between. The CDR3 totals 17 residues. Germline lookup yields CDR1 LGHNA and CDR2 YSLEER. CDR3: CASSQDTPGKSTDTQYF. The DNA of the CDR3 is TGCGCCAGCAGCCAAGATACGCCAGGGAAAAGCACAGATACGCAGTATTTT.

The rearrangement links TRBV20-1 to TRBJ1-5, with D hard to call. The germline V and J ends were trimmed by 3 bases and 4 bases, with 13 bases remaining between them. Germline lookup yields CDR1 DFQATT and CDR2 SNEGSKA (reference sequence). The CDR3 has 14 residues. The CDR3 region is CSARAGVRNQPQHF. The CDR3, as DNA: TGCAGTGCTAGGGCGGGTGTCCGGAATCAGCCCCAGCATTTT.

This clonotype has just a few counts. V and J are TRBV5-1 and TRBJ2-2, with D perhaps matching TRBD1 (5 bases). The V and J ends lost 2 bases and 0 bases respectively, with 8 bases between them. The germline CDR1 and CDR2 sequences are SGHRS and YFSETQ. CDR3 length equals 15 residues. The CDR3, as DNA: TGCGCCAGCAGCTTCACAGGACCGAACACCGGGGAGCTGTTTTTT. Amino acids: CASSFTGPNTGELFF.

The table lists this clonotype with many counts. V usage is TRBV10-3 and J usage is TRBJ2-2, with 7 bases matching TRBD2. The CDR3 covers 15 residues. Unmatched junction bases numbered 5, after V lost 3 bases and J lost 4 bases. From germline, CDR1 is ENHRY and CDR2 SYGVKD. CDR3 bases: TGTGCCATCAGTGACCAATCGGGAGGCACCGGGGAGCTGTTTTTT. Its translation is CAISDQSGGTGELFF.

With regard to this clonotype: It may be a read error: a sequence one base away is much more abundant. This chain links TRBV29-1 with TRBJ2-5, with D perhaps TRBD1 (5 bases). The CDR3 runs 13 residues. Germline CDR1 SQVTM, CDR2 ANQGSEA. Trimming stripped 3 bases from V and 2 bases from J, with 10 bases between. CDR3 sequence reads: CSVEARQQETQYF. As DNA, the CDR3 is TGCAGCGTTGAGGCGAGACAGCAAGAGACCCAGTACTTC. Variable domain in full (rest from reference TRBV29-1 and TRBJ2-5): SAVISQKPSRDICQRGTSLTIQCQVDSQVTMMFWYRQQPGQSLTLIATANQGSEATYESGFVIDKFPISRPNLTFSTLTVSNMSPEDSSIYLCSVEARQQETQYFGPGTRLLVL.

Regarding this clonotype: This may be a read error, as it is one base from a much larger clone. The chain combines TRBV7-2 with TRBJ2-7, with TRBD1 matching 8 bases. From germline, CDR1 is SGHTA and CDR2 FQGNSA. CDR3 size: 13 residues. V trimming: 6 bases; J trimming: 4 bases; junction bases outside the gene matches: 5. The CDR3 bases are TGTGCCAGCAGTTACAGGGGGAATTACGAGCAGTACTTC. Translation gives CASSYRGNYEQYF.